This is a list of T cell receptor beta chains from one sample in a study of CD8 T cells in Susac syndrome. A single record per CDR3 protein comes from TCRdb applying MiXCR to the immunoSEQ multiplex PCR reads. This sample has more than 65,000 distinct CDR3 sequences; 95% occur once, and the top ten carry under 0.6%. The sample was CD8+ T cells from PBMCs. The receptors derive from a human donor with Susac syndrome. CDR3s include the opening cysteine and the closing phenylalanine or tryptophan. Fields, in order: CDR3 length, D gene, J gene, clone size, V gene, CDR3 DNA, CDR3 protein. D genes are given only for firm matches. Clone size is stated in some rows and not others, as once, few, many or a class when expanded.

>16|TRBD1|TRBJ2-1|.|TRBV6-4
TGTGCCAGCAGCCCCAGGACAGGGAGCTCCTACAATGAGCAGTTCTTC
CASSPRTGSSYNEQFF
>13|.|TRBJ1-3|.|TRBV7-8
TGTGCCAGCAGCGCTCCCGGGGGGAACACCATATATTTT
CASSAPGGNTIYF
>15|TRBD1|TRBJ1-1|once|TRBV7-9
TGTGCCAGCAGCTTGCCGCGACAGGGGAACACTGAAGCTTTCTTT
CASSLPRQGNTEAFF
>15|.|TRBJ2-6|.|TRBV29-1
TGCAGCGTTGAAGGCCCGAGCTCTGGGGCCAACGTCCTGACTTTC
CSVEGPSSGANVLTF
>15|TRBD2|TRBJ2-5|.|TRBV3-1
TGTGCCAGCAGGCCGACTAGCGGGAGTCGAGAGACCCAGTACTTC
CASRPTSGSRETQYF
>17|TRBD2|TRBJ2-2|once|TRBV15
TGTGCCACCAGCAGCCGGGCCGGGAGGGCCGCCACCGGGGAGCTGTTTTTT
CATSSRAGRAATGELFF
>14|.|TRBJ2-7|.|TRBV7-9
TGTGCCAGCAGCTCCTCATCAGGGGACCACGAGCAGTACTTC
CASSSSSGDHEQYF
>15|.|TRBJ2-6|.|TRBV7-2
TGTGCCAGCAGCTTCGGCGGCGTTGGGGCCAACGTCCTGACTTTC
CASSFGGVGANVLTF
>13|TRBD2|TRBJ2-1|.|TRBV4-1
TGCGCCAGCAGCCGGGGACTAGCGGGTGAGCAGTTCTTC
CASSRGLAGEQFF
>14|.|TRBJ2-5|.|TRBV20-1
TGCAGTGCTACCGACCTGGGGGCCCAAGAGACCCAGTACTTC
CSATDLGAQETQYF
>14|.|TRBJ1-5|.|TRBV9
TGTGCCAGCAGCAACGGACAGTTCAATCAGCCCCAGCATTTT
CASSNGQFNQPQHF
>13|TRBD2|TRBJ2-3|.|TRBV7-9
TGTGCCAGCAGCATCGGACTAGAAGATACGCAGTATTTT
CASSIGLEDTQYF
>15|.|TRBJ1-5|.|TRBV15
TGTGCCACCAGCAGAGATCGGGGGGGAGAACAGCCCCAGCATTTT
CATSRDRGGEQPQHF
>15|.|TRBJ2-1|.|TRBV7-6
TGTGCCAGCAGCTTAGTGGAGGTAGAGCTCCATGAGCAGTTCTTC
CASSLVEVELHEQFF
>15|TRBD2|TRBJ2-1|.|TRBV3-1
TGTGCCAGCAGCCAATCCCTAGCGGGTCCCAATGAGCAGTTCTTC
CASSQSLAGPNEQFF
>11|.|TRBJ1-1|once|TRBV29-1
TGCAGCGTTTTAGAGGGGGCTGAAGCTTTCTTT
CSVLEGAEAFF
>17|TRBD2|TRBJ2-1|.|TRBV9
TGTGCCAGCAGAGGACTAGCGACGGCCAACTCCTACAATGAGCAGTTCTTC
CASRGLATANSYNEQFF
>16|TRBD2|TRBJ2-3|.|TRBV20-1
TGCAGTGCTAGAAGCCCTAGCGGTGTATGGGGAGATACGCAGTATTTT
CSARSPSGVWGDTQYF
>16|.|TRBJ2-1|.|TRBV7-9
TGTGCCAGCAGCTCCCGGGGAGCGGAACAGTACAATGAGCAGTTCTTC
CASSSRGAEQYNEQFF
>12|TRBD2|TRBJ2-5|.|TRBV30
TGTGCCCGGGAGGGTTTTGAGGAGACCCAGTACTTC
CAREGFEETQYF
>15|TRBD2|TRBJ2-1|.|TRBV4-3
TGCGCCAGCAGCCAAGATCGGGAGGGCTACAATGAGCAGTTCTTC
CASSQDREGYNEQFF
>15|.|TRBJ2-1|.|TRBV27
TGTGCCAGCAGTTTATGGGGGAGAGGCACCGATGAGCAGTTCTTC
CASSLWGRGTDEQFF
>15|.|TRBJ2-1|.|TRBV11-2
TGTGCCAGCAGCTCCATCAGTGCGGGGAACAATGAGCAGTTCTTC
CASSSISAGNNEQFF
>14|TRBD2|TRBJ2-5|.|TRBV6-6
TGTGCCAGCGGAGTAGCGGGAGGTCAGGAGACCCAGTACTTC
CASGVAGGQETQYF
>18|TRBD1|TRBJ2-3|.|TRBV24-1
TGTGCCACCAGTGATATCGACGGGACAGCGTCTAGCACAGATACGCAGTATTTT
CATSDIDGTASSTDTQYF
>15|TRBD2|TRBJ2-7|.|TRBV6-2/TRBV6-3
TGTGCCAGCAGTTACCTCGCCGGGGACTACGGCGAGCAGTACTTC
CASSYLAGDYGEQYF
>12|TRBD1|TRBJ1-1|.|TRBV25-1
TGTGCCAGCGGACAGGGTGAGGTGGGAGCTTTCTTT
CASGQGEVGAFF
>15|.|TRBJ1-5|.|TRBV12-3/TRBV12-4
TGTGCCAGCACCCCGGAATTGGGGGGCAATCAGCCCCAGCATTTT
CASTPELGGNQPQHF
>10|.|TRBJ2-3|.|TRBV29-1
TGCAGCGCGTGGGGAGATACGCAGTATTTT
CSAWGDTQYF
>16|.|TRBJ2-7|.|TRBV15
TGTGCCACCAGCAGAGATACCCCGGACAGTACCTACGAGCAGTACTTC
CATSRDTPDSTYEQYF
>14|.|TRBJ1-3|.|TRBV20-1
TGCAGTGCTAGAGCCAGCCGCTCTGGAAACACCATATATTTT
CSARASRSGNTIYF
>16|TRBD1|TRBJ1-1|.|TRBV20-1
TGCAGTGCTAGAGATATCACAGGGGGCGAGTCTACTGAAGCTTTCTTT
CSARDITGGESTEAFF
>18|TRBD1|TRBJ2-6|.|TRBV3-1
TGTGCCAGCAGCCAAGATCCGGGACAGCTGTCTGGGGCCAACGTCCTGACTTTC
CASSQDPGQLSGANVLTF
>14|TRBD2|TRBJ2-7|.|TRBV29-1
TGCAGCGTTGAACCTAGCGGCACATTAGGAGAGCAGTACTTC
CSVEPSGTLGEQYF
>11|.|TRBJ1-3|.|TRBV29-1
TGCAGCGTTCAATCTGGAAACACCATATATTTT
CSVQSGNTIYF
>11|.|TRBJ1-1|.|TRBV5-6
TGTGCCAGCAGCGGGGGCACTGAAGCTTTCTTT
CASSGGTEAFF
>16|TRBD1|TRBJ2-7|.|TRBV7-6
TGTGCCAGCAGCCACGGGCCGGGGACAGGCTCCTACGAGCAGTACTTC
CASSHGPGTGSYEQYF
>14|.|TRBJ2-7|.|TRBV5-6
TGTGCCAGCAGCCCGGCAGGGAGCTACTACGAGCAGTACTTC
CASSPAGSYYEQYF
>15|TRBD1|TRBJ1-2|.|TRBV3-1
TGTGCCAGCAGCCAAGTTGGACAGGGTGACTATGGCTACACCTTC
CASSQVGQGDYGYTF
>13|.|TRBJ1-2|.|TRBV12-3/TRBV12-4
TGTGCCGCCGCGAGGGGGATATTCTATGGCTACACCTTC
CAAARGIFYGYTF
>15|.|TRBJ1-1|.|TRBV6-5
TGTGCCAGCAGCCCTATGCAGGGAGGTGACACTGAAGCTTTCTTT
CASSPMQGGDTEAFF
>12|.|TRBJ1-2|once|TRBV12-3/TRBV12-4
TGTGCCAGCAATTCGAACAGGGCTGGCTACACCTTC
CASNSNRAGYTF
>15|.|TRBJ2-1|.|TRBV7-2
TGTGCCAGCAACCAAGTCCGTAACTCCTACAATGAGCAGTTCTTC
CASNQVRNSYNEQFF
>15|.|TRBJ2-1|few|TRBV7-8
TGTGCCAGCAGAGCCGGGACACAATCCTACAATGAGCAGTTCTTC
CASRAGTQSYNEQFF
>14|.|TRBJ2-7|.|TRBV19
TGTGCCAGTAGTCTACAGACATCCTCCTACGAGCAGTACTTC
CASSLQTSSYEQYF
>14|.|TRBJ2-1|.|TRBV9
TGTGCCAGCAACGGGGCCTCCCGATACAATGAGCAGTTCTTC
CASNGASRYNEQFF
>14|TRBD1|TRBJ2-7|.|TRBV29-1
TGCAGCGTTCATAACAGGGGGCCTCCCTACGAGCAGTACTTC
CSVHNRGPPYEQYF
>16|TRBD2|TRBJ2-3|.|TRBV20-1
TGCAGTGCTAGAGAACTAGCGCCTTGGGGCACAGATACGCAGTATTTT
CSARELAPWGTDTQYF
>13|.|TRBJ2-3|once|TRBV27
TGTGCCAGCAGTTCATATTTCGGGGATACGCAGTATTTT
CASSSYFGDTQYF
>12|.|TRBJ2-1|.|TRBV27
TGTGCCAGCAGTTTGCTAGGAGATGAGCAGTTCTTC
CASSLLGDEQFF
>14|.|TRBJ1-5|.|TRBV19
TGTGCCAGCAGTCTGGGAGTAAACAATCAGCCCCAGCATTTT
CASSLGVNNQPQHF
>12|.|TRBJ2-7|.|TRBV29-1
TGCAGCGCCGGCTCCGGGACATCCGAGCAGTACTTC
CSAGSGTSEQYF
>16|.|TRBJ2-1|.|TRBV7-9
TGTGCCAGCAGCTTTCCGATGACAGGCAGCTACAATGAGCAGTTCTTC
CASSFPMTGSYNEQFF